This T cell receptor beta chain was retrieved from a study of cytomegalovirus exposure and HLA in healthy donors. Study-wide results and limits: Immune exposure information comprised only CMV serostatus. Later, TCR association rates were found to vary by HLA locus, highest for DRB1 and lowest for HLA-C. Overall, around 160 TCR beta chains were annotated as cytomegalovirus-associated.

Worth noting for this clone: Its antigen is unidentified.

Each of the donors was a healthy bone marrow donor. The PCR employed 60 Vbeta primers together with 13 Jbeta primers. Profiled with immunoSEQ multiplex PCR; TCRdb holds only in-frame clones, not every one. The sample carries about 160,000 clones, roughly 80% recorded once. The CDR3 consists of 13 residues. V was pared by 4 bases and J by 0 bases, with 6 bases between. Germline V gene sequence: CDR1 LNHNV, CDR2 YYDKDF (reference sequence). The rearrangement uses TRBV15 and TRBJ2-5; no definite D call. The clonotype was recovered from a man aged 18 to 35 in good health and CMV-seropositive. Specimen: PBMCs. CDR3 region: CATSNRYQETQYF. DNA for the CDR3: TGTGCCACCAGCAATCGGTACCAAGAGACCCAGTACTTC.